A single sample gave rise to the 16 T cell receptor beta chains below, sequenced in a study of cytomegalovirus exposure and HLA in healthy donors. PCR employed 60 Vbeta and 13 Jbeta primers. The table came from immunoSEQ multiplex PCR; TCRdb's copy has only in-frame clones and leaves some out. The profile shows around 150,000 clones, 70% to 85% of them singletons. Sequencing was performed on PBMCs. The receptors were sampled from a man aged 35-49 years in good health and CMV-seropositive.

This clone was found a few times. V usage is TRBV7-9 and J usage is TRBJ2-7, with 10 positions matching TRBD2. The germline gives CDR1 SEHNR, CDR2 FQNEAQ (reference sequence). This CDR3 spans 14 amino acids. The trim removed 5 bases at V and 5 bases at J, leaving 6 bases unmatched. In DNA, the CDR3 is TGTGCCAGCAGCCTCGCTAGCGGGAGCCACGAGCAGTACTTC. It codes for CASSLASGSHEQYF.

The chain carries TRBV27 and TRBJ2-3; 9 nucleotides line up with TRBD2. V trimming: 6 bases; J trimming: 4 bases; junction bases outside the gene matches: 11. The CDR3 runs 16 residues. Germline V gene sequence: CDR1 MNHEY, CDR2 SMNVEV (reference sequence). The CDR3 bases are TGTGCCAGCAGCTTTGGGCGGGGGGGCGTAGCAGATACGCAGTATTTT. This encodes CASSFGRGGVADTQYF.

The chain has TRBV7-2 and TRBJ1-5, with D possibly being TRBD1 (6 bases). Trimming cost V 5 bases and J 6 bases, with 17 bases left between them. CDR1 is SGHTA, CDR2 FQGNSA, per germline. This CDR3 has 15 amino acids. The CDR3 loop is CASSPTGHGAQPQHF. The CDR3 DNA reads TGTGCCAGCAGCCCAACAGGGCACGGGGCTCAGCCCCAGCATTTT.

This clone has a handful of counts. The rearrangement uses TRBV30 and TRBJ2-5; D may be TRBD1 (5 bases). V lost 8 bases and J lost 4, with 17 bases in between. CDR3 length: 13 residues. The germline gives CDR1 GTSNPN, CDR2 SVGIG (reference sequence). Written as DNA, the CDR3 is TGTGCCGGACACCGAGTGGGATTAGAGACCCAGTACTTC. Its protein product is CAGHRVGLETQYF. Supplemented by reference TRBV30 and TRBJ2-5, the full variable domain reads SQTIHQWPATLVQPVGSPLSLECTVEGTSNPNLYWYRQAAGRGLQLLFYSVGIGQISSEVPQNLSASRPQDRQFILSSKKLLLSDSGFYLCAGHRVGLETQYFGPGTRLLVL.

V is TRBV29-1 and J is TRBJ2-5; 9 positions agree with TRBD2. CDR1 is SQVTM and CDR2 is ANQGSEA in the germline V gene. CDR3 length: 16 amino acids. V gave up 3 bases and J gave up 4 bases; unmatched junction bases: 12. DNA for the CDR3: TGCAGCGTTGAGCCTGCGGGAGGGCCTTCGATAGAGACCCAGTACTTC. Protein: CSVEPAGGPSIETQYF.

This chain uses TRBV20-1 with TRBJ1-4; no firm D call. Trimming stripped 7 bases from V and 6 bases from J, with 6 bases between. The germline V gene encodes CDR1 DFQATT and CDR2 SNEGSKA (reference sequence). This CDR3 has 10 residues. This CDR3 is CSVSDEKLFF. The CDR3 nucleotides read TGCAGTGTTTCCGATGAAAAACTGTTTTTT.

The gene calls are TRBV10-3 and TRBJ1-5; a possible D gene is TRBD1 (6 bases). CDR3 size: 14 residues. The germline CDR1 and CDR2 sequences are ENHRY and SYGVKD. Trimming cost V 2 bases and J 7 bases, with 12 bases left between them. The DNA of the CDR3 is TGTGCCATCAGTGAGAATAACAGGGACCAGCCCCAGCATTTT. Its translation: CAISENNRDQPQHF.

This chain links TRBV5-1 with TRBJ2-7; 7 bases agree with TRBD1. CDR1 and CDR2 (germline): SGHRS, YFSETQ. The CDR3 is made up of 14 amino acids. J was trimmed by 3 bases and V by 0 bases; bases with no gene match: 3. The CDR3 loop reads CASSLDAGGYEQYF. DNA of the CDR3: TGCGCCAGCAGCTTGGATGCAGGGGGCTACGAGCAGTACTTC.

CDR3 region: CASSFMTALNEKLFF. The CDR3, as DNA: TGTGCCAGCAGCTTTATGACAGCCCTTAATGAAAAACTGTTTTTT. This chain links TRBV7-9 with TRBJ1-4, with a tentative D call TRBD1 (5 bases). V was pared by 3 bases and J by 4 bases, with 12 bases between. CDR1 and CDR2 (germline): SEHNR, FQNEAQ (reference sequence). The length of the CDR3 is 15 residues.

The J gene is TRBJ1-1, the V gene TRBV7-6; D not resolved. With 2 bases removed from V and 3 bases from J, the gap between germline ends came to 7 bases. CDR1 and CDR2 (germline): SGHVS, FNYEAQ. The CDR3 extends over 13 amino acids. CDR3 sequence (DNA): TGTGCCAGCAGCTTACAGGCAGACACTGAAGCTTTCTTT. It yields the protein CASSLQADTEAFF.

This clone occurred once. V is TRBV5-6 and J is TRBJ2-7; D is perhaps TRBD1 (6 bases). This CDR3 is built from 13 residues. The V and J ends lost 0 bases and 5 bases respectively, with 9 bases between them. Germline-derived CDR1 and CDR2 are SGHDT and YYEEEE. CDR3 sequence reads: CASSLAGVHEQYF. CDR3 DNA sequence: TGTGCCAGCAGCTTGGCAGGGGTCCACGAGCAGTACTTC.

The rearrangement links TRBV4-3 to TRBJ2-3, with 11 bases lining up with TRBD2. Per germline, CDR1 LGHNA and CDR2 YSLEER. The trim removed 0 bases at V and 3 bases at J, leaving 11 bases unmatched. This CDR3 contains 19 residues. The CDR3 protein is CASSQEVALAGGQTDTQYF. CDR3 DNA: TGCGCCAGCAGCCAAGAAGTGGCCCTAGCGGGGGGCCAAACAGATACGCAGTATTTT.

The V and J genes are TRBV19 and TRBJ2-7, with 7 positions matching TRBD2. The germline V gene has CDR1 LNHDA and CDR2 SQIVND (reference sequence). V shed 5 bases, J shed 7 bases, and the junction held 8 bases outside the gene matches. The CDR3 runs 13 residues. CDR3 bases: TGTGCCAGTAGTCCTAGCGGCGGGGCAGAGCAGTACTTC. This encodes CASSPSGGAEQYF.

This CDR3 reads CASSLGTGGRTEAFF. The DNA for the CDR3 is TGTGCCAGCAGCTTAGGGACAGGGGGTCGGACTGAAGCTTTCTTT. The chain carries TRBV7-2 and TRBJ1-1; 10 bases match TRBD1. CDR3 length equals 15 residues. V was pared by 1 base and J by 5 bases, with 4 bases of the junction left unmatched. Germline CDR1 reads SGHTA; CDR2 reads FQGNSA.

As regards this clone: The sample contains more than one DNA sequence encoding this CDR3. The chain is built from TRBV5-4 and TRBJ1-1; 7 bases match TRBD1. The CDR3 has 14 residues. Germline V gives CDR1 SGHNT, CDR2 YYREEE (reference sequence). V lost 4 bases and J lost 1; bases outside the gene matches: 4. CDR3 sequence reads: CASSLDRENTEAFF. CDR3 DNA: TGTGCCAGCAGCCTCGACAGGGAGAACACTGAAGCTTTCTTT.

This clone was recorded a few times. V and J are TRBV4-2 and TRBJ2-1; D remains unclear. With 1 base removed from V and 4 bases from J, the gap between germline ends came to 8 bases. The CDR3 extends over 14 amino acids. Germline-derived CDR1 and CDR2 are LGHNA and YNFKEQ. DNA for the CDR3: TGTGCCAGCAGCCAAGGCGAAAAATACAATGAGCAGTTCTTC. It encodes CASSQGEKYNEQFF.